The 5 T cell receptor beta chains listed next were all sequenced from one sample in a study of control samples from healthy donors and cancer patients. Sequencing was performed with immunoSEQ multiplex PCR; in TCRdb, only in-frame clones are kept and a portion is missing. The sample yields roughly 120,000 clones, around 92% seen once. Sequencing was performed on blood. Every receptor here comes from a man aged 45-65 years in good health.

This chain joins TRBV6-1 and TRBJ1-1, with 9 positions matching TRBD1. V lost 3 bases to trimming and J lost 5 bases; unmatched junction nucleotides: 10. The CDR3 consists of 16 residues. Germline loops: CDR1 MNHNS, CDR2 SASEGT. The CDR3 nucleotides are TGTGCCAGCAGTGAGGGGGTTGGGACAGGGTCTACTGAAGCTTTCTTT. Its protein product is CASSEGVGTGSTEAFF.

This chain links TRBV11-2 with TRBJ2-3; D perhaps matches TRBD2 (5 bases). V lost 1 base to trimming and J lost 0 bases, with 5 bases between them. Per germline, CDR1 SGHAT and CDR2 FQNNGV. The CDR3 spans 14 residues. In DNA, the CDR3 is TGTGCCAGCAGCTTAGCGGGGAGCACAGATACGCAGTATTTT. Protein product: CASSLAGSTDTQYF.

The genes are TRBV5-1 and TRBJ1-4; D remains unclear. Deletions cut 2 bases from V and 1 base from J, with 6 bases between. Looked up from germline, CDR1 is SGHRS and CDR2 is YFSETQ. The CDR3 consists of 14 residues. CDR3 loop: CASSFSGTNEKLFF. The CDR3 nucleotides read TGCGCCAGCAGCTTTTCTGGAACTAATGAAAAACTGTTTTTT. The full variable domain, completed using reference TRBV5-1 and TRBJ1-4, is KAGVTQTPRYLIKTRGQQVTLSCSPISGHRSVSWYQQTPGQGLQFLFEYFSETQRNKGNFPGRFSGRQFSNSRSEMNVSTLELGDSALYLCASSFSGTNEKLFFGSGTQLSVL.

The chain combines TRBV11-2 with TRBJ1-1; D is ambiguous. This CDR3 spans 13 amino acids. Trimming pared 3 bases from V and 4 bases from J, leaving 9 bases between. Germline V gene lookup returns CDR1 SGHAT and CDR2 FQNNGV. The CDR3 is CASSFRRGTEAFF. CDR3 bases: TGTGCCAGCAGCTTTCGTCGCGGCACTGAAGCTTTCTTT.

The CDR3 protein is CASSILVEAGASYNEQFF. CDR3 nucleotides: TGTGCCAGTAGTATCCTCGTCGAGGCGGGTGCCTCCTACAATGAGCAGTTCTTC. The rearrangement links TRBV19 to TRBJ2-1, with D perhaps matching TRBD2 (5 bases). Per the germline V gene, CDR1 is LNHDA and CDR2 is SQIVND (reference sequence). The CDR3 totals 18 residues. V gave up 3 bases and J gave up 0 bases, with 18 bases separating them.